A single sample is the source of the 10 T cell receptor beta chains below, sequenced in a study of CD8+ T cells in alopecia areata. Sample treatment: oral pan-JAK inhibitor, 5-10 mg twice daily. RNA extraction and reverse transcription yielded cDNA as sequencing template. Clones were sequenced by immunoSEQ multiplex PCR, and TCRdb holds only the in-frame ones, with some missing. The repertoire holds 150,000 to 200,000 clones, with approximately 67% as singletons. This material consisted of CD4+ T cells sorted from blood, taken around week 49, from a patient treated with tofacitinib. The receptor set was obtained from a human donor with alopecia areata.

This clone was found a few times. The chain employs TRBV29-1 and TRBJ2-1; 12 bases are shared with TRBD2. Germline assignment: CDR1 SQVTM and CDR2 ANQGSEA. J gave up 1 base and V 3 bases, and 1 base lay outside the gene matches. The length of the CDR3 is 15 residues. CDR3 amino acids: CSVDTSGGSYNEQFF. The CDR3 bases are TGCAGCGTTGATACTAGCGGGGGGTCCTACAATGAGCAGTTCTTC.

The V and J genes are TRBV29-1 and TRBJ2-6; D unresolved. The germline gives CDR1 SQVTM, CDR2 ANQGSEA. The CDR3 is made up of 12 amino acids. V shed 6 bases and J shed 2 bases, with 5 bases lying between them. CDR3 bases: TGCAGCGTGGTCACTGGGGCCAACGTCCTGACTTTC. Protein sequence: CSVVTGANVLTF.

This chain uses TRBV7-3 with TRBJ2-1; no clear D. The CDR3 length is 15 residues. CDR1 and CDR2 (germline): SGHTA, FQGTGA. V lost 2 bases and J 0 bases, leaving 8 bases between the germline ends. In DNA form, the CDR3 reads TGTGCCAGCAGCTTAGGGCTTAGCTCCTACAATGAGCAGTTCTTC. Amino acids: CASSLGLSSYNEQFF.

The CDR3 DNA sequence: TGTGCCAGCAGCGTCCTAGGCCCGACGGGGGCGTTTAAGGGTTCACCCCTCCACTTT. Its protein product is CASSVLGPTGAFKGSPLHF. The chain uses TRBV7-2 and TRBJ1-6; a possible D gene is TRBD1 (6 bases). This CDR3 spans 19 amino acids. The V end lost 5 bases, the J end lost 9 bases, and 29 bases lay between the germline ends. The germline gives CDR1 SGHTA, CDR2 FQGNSA.

This chain connects TRBV27 to TRBJ1-4; D is uncertain. Germline V gene sequence: CDR1 MNHEY, CDR2 SMNVEV (reference sequence). CDR3 size: 14 residues. V lost 3 bases, J lost 7 bases, and 12 bases lay in between. The DNA of the CDR3 is TGTGCCAGCAGTTTTAAGGGTACGGGTGAAAAACTGTTTTTT. Translation: CASSFKGTGEKLFF.

This chain uses TRBV6-6 with TRBJ2-7, with D maybe TRBD2 (5 bases). The V end was cut by 5 bases, the J end by 2 bases, with 13 bases between. Germline V lookup: CDR1 MNHNY, CDR2 SVGAGI (reference sequence). This CDR3 has 14 residues. The CDR3 here is CASSKSSEAYEQYF. The CDR3 DNA follows: TGTGCCAGCAGTAAATCATCGGAGGCCTACGAGCAGTACTTC.

V is TRBV5-1 and J is TRBJ2-2; TRBD1 matches 9 bases. Germline trimming cut 2 bases from V and 2 bases from J; bases unmatched to any gene: 4. This CDR3 comprises 16 residues. Per the germline V gene, CDR1 is SGHRS and CDR2 is YFSETQ. For the CDR3, the DNA is TGCGCCAGCAGCTTACCGGGACAGGGAAACACCGGGGAGCTGTTTTTT. This codes for CASSLPGQGNTGELFF.

The chain recombines TRBV30 with TRBJ2-3; D is perhaps TRBD2 (6 bases). V dropped 5 bases and J dropped 0 bases, with 9 bases sitting between them. Per the germline V gene, CDR1 is GTSNPN and CDR2 is SVGIG (reference sequence). The CDR3 consists of 13 residues. This CDR3 reads CAWGAGSTDTQYF. CDR3 DNA: TGTGCCTGGGGAGCGGGTAGCACAGATACGCAGTATTTT.

This clone was counted only a few times. V and J are TRBV14 and TRBJ2-3, with TRBD2 identical over 7 bases. The CDR3 sequence is 16 residues long. Germline-derived CDR1 and CDR2 are SGHDN and FVKESK. V was clipped by 4 bases and J by 0 bases; unmatched bases: 7. The chain's CDR3 is CASSPWGGTSTDTQYF. The CDR3 nucleotides read TGTGCCAGCAGCCCCTGGGGGGGTACTAGCACAGATACGCAGTATTTT.

The rearrangement joins TRBV19 to TRBJ1-1; weak D call: TRBD1 (6 bases). Germline CDR1 reads LNHDA; CDR2 reads SQIVND (reference sequence). This CDR3 spans 14 amino acids. Trimming took 5 bases from V and 6 from J, leaving 16 bases between them. The CDR3 DNA follows: TGTGCCAGTAGTGTCCGGGGGCCTGGCGCTGAAGCTTTCTTT. The encoded protein is CASSVRGPGAEAFF. Full variable domain (rest looked up from reference TRBV19 and TRBJ1-1): DGGITQSPKYLFRKEGQNVTLSCEQNLNHDAMYWYRQDPGQGLRLIYYSQIVNDFQKGDIAEGYSVSREKKESFPLTVTSAQKNPTAFYLCASSVRGPGAEAFFGQGTRLTVV.